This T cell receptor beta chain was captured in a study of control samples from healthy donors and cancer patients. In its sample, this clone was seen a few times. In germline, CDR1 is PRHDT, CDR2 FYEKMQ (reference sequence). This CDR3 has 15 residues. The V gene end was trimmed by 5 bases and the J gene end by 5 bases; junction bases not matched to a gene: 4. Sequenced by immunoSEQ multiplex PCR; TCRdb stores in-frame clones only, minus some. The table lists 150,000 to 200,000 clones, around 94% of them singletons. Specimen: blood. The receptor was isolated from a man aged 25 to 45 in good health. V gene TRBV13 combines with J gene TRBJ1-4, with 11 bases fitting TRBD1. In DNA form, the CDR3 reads TGTGCCAGCAGCCTCCGGACAGGGGGCAATGAAAAACTGTTTTTT. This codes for CASSLRTGGNEKLFF.